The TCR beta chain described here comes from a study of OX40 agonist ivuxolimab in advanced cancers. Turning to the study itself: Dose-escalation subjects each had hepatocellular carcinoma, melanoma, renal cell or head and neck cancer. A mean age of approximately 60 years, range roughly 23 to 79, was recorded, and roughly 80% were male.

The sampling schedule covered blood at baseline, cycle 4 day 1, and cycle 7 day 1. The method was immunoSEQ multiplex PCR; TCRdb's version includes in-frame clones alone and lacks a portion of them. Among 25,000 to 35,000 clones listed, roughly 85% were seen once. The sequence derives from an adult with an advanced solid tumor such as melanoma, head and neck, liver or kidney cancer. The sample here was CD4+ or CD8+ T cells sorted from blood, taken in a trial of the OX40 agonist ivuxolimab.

CDR3 loop: CASSQDHGRGLTEAFF. The CDR3 nucleotides read TGTGCCAGCAGCCAAGATCACGGTAGGGGTCTTACTGAAGCTTTCTTT. V is TRBV4-2 and J is TRBJ1-1; D is perhaps TRBD1 (5 bases). The V gene's germline CDR1 is LGHNA and CDR2 YNFKEQ. Trimming removed 0 bases from V and 5 bases from J, with 16 bases in between. The CDR3 is made up of 16 amino acids.